Detailed here is one T cell receptor (beta chain). Its antigen is not identified. Method: immunoSEQ multiplex PCR; TCRdb's copy keeps in-frame clones and lacks some. This table has about 55,000 clones, 80% appearing once. There are 13 residues in the CDR3. Trimming left V 2 bases short and J 2 bases short, with 6 bases between. Looked up from germline, CDR1 is KGHSH and CDR2 is LQKENI. The sample originates from a study of a mutant IDH1 vaccine in newly diagnosed glioma. Background on the study: Patients had eight vaccinations, in weeks 1, 3, 5, 7, 11, 15, 19 and 23. Patients received vaccination from 4-6 weeks after radiotherapy alone, or with temozolomide cycles. Before enrollment, patients got radiotherapy alone, temozolomide alone, or mostly the combination.

Described time point: week 23, last vaccination. The study gave 300 ug of mutant IDH1 20-mer peptide per vaccine dose, with topical imiquimod. Study-level points and caveats: Top-clonotype changes in peripheral T cells seemed unrelated to pseudoprogression.

The J gene is TRBJ1-2, the V gene TRBV18; TRBD1 might be the D (5 bases). This receptor was obtained from a man aged 40-50 years with glioma. The sequencing here drew on PBMCs, taken from a glioma patient whose treatment included an IDH1 peptide vaccine. The CDR3 sequence: CASSPGGNYGYTF. CDR3 nucleotide sequence: TGTGCCAGCTCACCAGGGGGAAACTATGGCTACACCTTC.